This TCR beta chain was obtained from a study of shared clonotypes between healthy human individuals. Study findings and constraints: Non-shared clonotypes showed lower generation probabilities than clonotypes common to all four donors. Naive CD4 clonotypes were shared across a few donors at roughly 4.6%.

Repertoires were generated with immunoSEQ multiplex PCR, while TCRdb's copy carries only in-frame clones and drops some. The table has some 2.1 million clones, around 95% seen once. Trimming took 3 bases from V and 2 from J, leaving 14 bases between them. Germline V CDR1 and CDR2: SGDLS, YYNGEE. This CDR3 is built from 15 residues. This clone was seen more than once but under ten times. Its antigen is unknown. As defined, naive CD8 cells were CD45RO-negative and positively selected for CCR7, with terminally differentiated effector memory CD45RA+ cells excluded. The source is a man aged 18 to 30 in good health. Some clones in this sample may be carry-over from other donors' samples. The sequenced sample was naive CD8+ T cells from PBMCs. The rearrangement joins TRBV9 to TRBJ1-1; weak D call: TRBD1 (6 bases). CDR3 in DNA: TGTGCCAGCAGCGCCCATGCCGGGACAAACACTGAAGCTTTCTTT. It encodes CASSAHAGTNTEAFF. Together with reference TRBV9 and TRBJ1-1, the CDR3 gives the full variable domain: DSGVTQTPKHLITATGQRVTLRCSPRSGDLSVYWYQQSLDQGLQFLIQYYNGEERAKGNILERFSAQQFPDLHSELNLSSLELGDSALYFCASSAHAGTNTEAFFGQGTRLTVV.